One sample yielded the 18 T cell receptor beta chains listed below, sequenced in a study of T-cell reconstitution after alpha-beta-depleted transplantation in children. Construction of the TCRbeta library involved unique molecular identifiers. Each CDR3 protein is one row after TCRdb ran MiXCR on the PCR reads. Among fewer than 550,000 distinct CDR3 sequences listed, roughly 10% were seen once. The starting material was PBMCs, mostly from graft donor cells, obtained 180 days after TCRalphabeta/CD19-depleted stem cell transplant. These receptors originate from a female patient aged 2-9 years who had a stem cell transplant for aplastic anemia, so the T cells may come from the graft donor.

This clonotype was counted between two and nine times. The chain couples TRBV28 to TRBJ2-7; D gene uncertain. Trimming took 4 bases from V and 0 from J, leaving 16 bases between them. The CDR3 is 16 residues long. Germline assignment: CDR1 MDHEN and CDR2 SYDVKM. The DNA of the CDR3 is TGTGCCAGCAGTTCTAGGGTTCTCTTGAGCTCCTACGAGCAGTACTTC. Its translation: CASSSRVLLSSYEQYF.

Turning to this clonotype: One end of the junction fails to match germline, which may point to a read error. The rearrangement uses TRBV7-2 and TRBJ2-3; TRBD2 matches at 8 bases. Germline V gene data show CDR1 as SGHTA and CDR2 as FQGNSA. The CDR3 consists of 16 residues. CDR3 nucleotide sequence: TGTGCCAGCAGCCTAGCGGGTCGAACACCCACAGATACGCAGTATTTT. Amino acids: CASSLAGRTPTDTQYF.

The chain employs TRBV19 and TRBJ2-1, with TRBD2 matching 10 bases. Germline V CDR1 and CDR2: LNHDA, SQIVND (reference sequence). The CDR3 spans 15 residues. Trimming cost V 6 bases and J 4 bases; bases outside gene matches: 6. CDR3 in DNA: TGTGCCAGTAGCAATCTAGCGGGGGCATACAATGAGCAGTTCTTC. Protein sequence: CASSNLAGAYNEQFF.

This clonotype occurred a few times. DNA of the CDR3: TGTGCCAGCAGTGGGTCCCTAATACGGGACCCCACTGAAGCTTTCTTT. It encodes CASSGSLIRDPTEAFF. The J gene is TRBJ1-1, the V gene TRBV28; a weak D match, TRBD1 (5 bases). Trimming removed 5 bases at V and 4 bases at J, with 20 bases between. This CDR3 comprises 16 residues. CDR1 and CDR2 (germline): MDHEN, SYDVKM.

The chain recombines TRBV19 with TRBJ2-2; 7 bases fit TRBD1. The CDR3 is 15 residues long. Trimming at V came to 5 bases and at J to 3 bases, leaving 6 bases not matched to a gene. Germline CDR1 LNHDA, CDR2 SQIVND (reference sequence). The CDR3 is CASSLRQGYTGELFF. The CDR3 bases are TGTGCCAGTAGTCTCAGACAGGGATACACCGGGGAGCTGTTTTTT.

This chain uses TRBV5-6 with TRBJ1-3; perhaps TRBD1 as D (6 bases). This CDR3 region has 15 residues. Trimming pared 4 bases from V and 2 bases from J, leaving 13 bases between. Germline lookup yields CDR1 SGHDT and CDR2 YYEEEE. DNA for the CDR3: TGTGCCAGCAGCCAGGACAGTTCGACTGGAAACACCATATATTTT. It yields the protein CASSQDSSTGNTIYF.

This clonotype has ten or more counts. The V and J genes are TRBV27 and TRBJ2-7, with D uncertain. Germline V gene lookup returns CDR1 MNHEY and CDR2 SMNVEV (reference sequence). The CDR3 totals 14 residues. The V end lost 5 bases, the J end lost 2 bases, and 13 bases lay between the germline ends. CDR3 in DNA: TGTGCCAGCAGTGCCCGGACCAAGCCCTACGAGCAGTACTTC. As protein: CASSARTKPYEQYF.

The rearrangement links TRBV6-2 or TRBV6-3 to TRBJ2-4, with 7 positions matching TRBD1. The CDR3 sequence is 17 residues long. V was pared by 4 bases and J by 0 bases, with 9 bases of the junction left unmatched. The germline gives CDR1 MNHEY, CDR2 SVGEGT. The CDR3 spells CASSLDRMGLAKNIQYF. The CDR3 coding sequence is TGTGCCAGCAGTTTGGACAGGATGGGGCTAGCCAAAAACATTCAGTACTTC.

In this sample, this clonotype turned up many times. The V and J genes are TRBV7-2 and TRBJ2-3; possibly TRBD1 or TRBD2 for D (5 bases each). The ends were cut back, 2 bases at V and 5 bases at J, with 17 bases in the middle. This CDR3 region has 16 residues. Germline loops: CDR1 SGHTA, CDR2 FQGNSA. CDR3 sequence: CASSLKGPLGEDTQYF. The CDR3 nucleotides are TGTGCCAGCAGCTTAAAAGGCCCTTTGGGGGAAGATACGCAGTATTTT.

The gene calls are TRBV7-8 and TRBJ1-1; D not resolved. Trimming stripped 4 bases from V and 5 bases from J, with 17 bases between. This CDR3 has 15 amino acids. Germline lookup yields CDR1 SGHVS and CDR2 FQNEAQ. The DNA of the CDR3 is TGTGCCAGCAGCTCCCGTGGTAATGGGCGGACTGAAGCTTTCTTT. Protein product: CASSSRGNGRTEAFF. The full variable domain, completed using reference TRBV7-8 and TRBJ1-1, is GAGVSQSPRYKVAKRGQDVALRCDPISGHVSLFWYQQALGQGPEFLTYFQNEAQLDKSGLPSDRFFAERPEGSVSTLKIQRTQQEDSAVYLCASSSRGNGRTEAFFGQGTRLTVV.

CDR3 in amino acids: CASSLAEQGNEKLFF. CDR3 nucleotides: TGTGCCAGCAGCTTAGCAGAACAGGGTAATGAAAAACTGTTTTTT. V usage is TRBV7-2 and J usage is TRBJ1-4; D is possibly TRBD1 (6 bases). This CDR3 is 15 amino acids long. Germline lookup yields CDR1 SGHTA and CDR2 FQGNSA. V shed 0 bases and J shed 4 bases, with 9 bases lying between them. The entire variable domain, with the rest obtained from reference TRBV7-2 and TRBJ1-4, is as follows: GAGVSQSPSNKVTEKGKDVELRCDPISGHTALYWYRQSLGQGLEFLIYFQGNSAPDKSGLPSDRFSAERTGGSVSTLTIQRTQQEDSAVYLCASSLAEQGNEKLFFGSGTQLSVL.

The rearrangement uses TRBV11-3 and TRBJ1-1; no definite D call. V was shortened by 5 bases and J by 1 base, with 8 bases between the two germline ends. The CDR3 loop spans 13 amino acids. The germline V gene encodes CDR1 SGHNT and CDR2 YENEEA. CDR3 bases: TGTGCCAGCAGCCACTCGGCGAACACTGAAGCTTTCTTT. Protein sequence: CASSHSANTEAFF.

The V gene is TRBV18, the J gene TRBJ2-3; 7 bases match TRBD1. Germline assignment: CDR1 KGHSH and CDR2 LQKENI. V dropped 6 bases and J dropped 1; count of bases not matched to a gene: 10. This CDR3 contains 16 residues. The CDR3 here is CASSLPLGQGTDTQYF. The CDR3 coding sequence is TGTGCCAGCTCCCTCCCTCTCGGACAGGGCACAGATACGCAGTATTTT.

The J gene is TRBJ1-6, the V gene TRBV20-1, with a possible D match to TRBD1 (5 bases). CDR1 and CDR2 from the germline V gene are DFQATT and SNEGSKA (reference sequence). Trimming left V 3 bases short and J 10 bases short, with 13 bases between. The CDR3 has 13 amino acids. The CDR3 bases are TGCAGTGCTAGGGTTAGGGGCAAGTCACCCCTCCACTTT. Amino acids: CSARVRGKSPLHF.

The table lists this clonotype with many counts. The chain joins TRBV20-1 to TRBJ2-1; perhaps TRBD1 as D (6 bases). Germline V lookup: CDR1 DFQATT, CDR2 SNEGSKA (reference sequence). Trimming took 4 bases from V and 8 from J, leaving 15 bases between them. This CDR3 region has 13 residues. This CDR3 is CSAMARGTDEQFF. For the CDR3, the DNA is TGCAGTGCTATGGCCAGGGGCACGGATGAGCAGTTCTTC.

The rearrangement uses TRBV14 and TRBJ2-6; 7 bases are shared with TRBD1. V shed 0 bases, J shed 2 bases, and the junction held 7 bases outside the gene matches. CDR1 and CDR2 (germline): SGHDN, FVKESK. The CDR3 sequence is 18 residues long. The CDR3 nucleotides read TGTGCCAGCAGCCAAGATGACAGGGTTTTACCTGGGGCCAACGTCCTGACTTTC. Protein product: CASSQDDRVLPGANVLTF.

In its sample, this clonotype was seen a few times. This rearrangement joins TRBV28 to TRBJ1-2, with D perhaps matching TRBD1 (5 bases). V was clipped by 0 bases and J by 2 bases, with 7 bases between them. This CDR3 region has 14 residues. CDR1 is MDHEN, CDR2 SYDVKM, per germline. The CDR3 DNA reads TGTGCCAGCAGTTTATGGGCAGGGAACTATGGCTACACCTTC. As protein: CASSLWAGNYGYTF.

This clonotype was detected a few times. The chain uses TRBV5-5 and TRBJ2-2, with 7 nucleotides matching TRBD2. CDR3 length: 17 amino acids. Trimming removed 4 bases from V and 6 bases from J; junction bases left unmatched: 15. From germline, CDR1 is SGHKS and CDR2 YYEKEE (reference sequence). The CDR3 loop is CASSLVGGTLSPGELFF. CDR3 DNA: TGTGCCAGCAGCCTTGTGGGGGGGACCCTAAGCCCCGGGGAGCTGTTTTTT. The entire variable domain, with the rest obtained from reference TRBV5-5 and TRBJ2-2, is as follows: DAGVTQSPTHLIKTRGQQVTLRCSPISGHKSVSWYQQVLGQGPQFIFQYYEKEERGRGNFPDRFSARQFPNYSSELNVNALLLGDSALYLCASSLVGGTLSPGELFFGEGSRLTVL.